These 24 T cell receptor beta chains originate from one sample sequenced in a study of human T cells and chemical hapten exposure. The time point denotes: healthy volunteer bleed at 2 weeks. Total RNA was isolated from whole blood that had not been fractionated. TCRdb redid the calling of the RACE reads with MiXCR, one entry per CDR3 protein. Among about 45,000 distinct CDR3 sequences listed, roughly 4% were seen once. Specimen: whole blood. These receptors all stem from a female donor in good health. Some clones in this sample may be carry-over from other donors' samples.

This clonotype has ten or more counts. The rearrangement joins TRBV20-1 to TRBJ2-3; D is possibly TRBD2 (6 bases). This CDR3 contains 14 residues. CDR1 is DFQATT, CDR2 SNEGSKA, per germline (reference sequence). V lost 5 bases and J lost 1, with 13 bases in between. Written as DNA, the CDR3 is TGCAGTGCTGGCAAGCCGGGGGGCACAGATACGCAGTATTTT. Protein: CSAGKPGGTDTQYF.

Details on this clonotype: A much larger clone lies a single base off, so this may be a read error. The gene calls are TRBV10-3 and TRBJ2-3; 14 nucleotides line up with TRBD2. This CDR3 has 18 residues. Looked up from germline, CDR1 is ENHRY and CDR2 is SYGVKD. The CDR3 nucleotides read TGTGCCATCAGTGGAGGCCCCGGACTAGCGGGGGGAGCAGATACGCAGAATTTT. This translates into CAISGGPGLAGGADTQNF.

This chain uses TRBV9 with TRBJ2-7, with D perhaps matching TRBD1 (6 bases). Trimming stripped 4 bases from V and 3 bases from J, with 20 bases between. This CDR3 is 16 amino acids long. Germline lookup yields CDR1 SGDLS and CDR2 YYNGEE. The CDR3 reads CASSPRREGQHYEQYF. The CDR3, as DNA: TGTGCCAGCAGCCCCCGTAGAGAAGGACAGCACTACGAGCAGTACTTC.

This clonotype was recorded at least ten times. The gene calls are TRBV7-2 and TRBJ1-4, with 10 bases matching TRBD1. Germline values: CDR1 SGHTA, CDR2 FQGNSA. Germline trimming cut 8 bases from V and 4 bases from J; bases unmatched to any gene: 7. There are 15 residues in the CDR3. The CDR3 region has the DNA TGTGCCAGCGGGGGGACAGGGGTTTTTAATGAAAAACTGTTTTTT. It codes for CASGGTGVFNEKLFF.

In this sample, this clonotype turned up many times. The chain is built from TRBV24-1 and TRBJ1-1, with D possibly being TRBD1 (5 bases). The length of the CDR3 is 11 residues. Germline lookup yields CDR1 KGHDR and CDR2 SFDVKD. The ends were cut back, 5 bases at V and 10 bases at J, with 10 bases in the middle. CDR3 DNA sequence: TGTGCCACCAGTGGCTGGGGACGAGCTTTCTTT. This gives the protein CATSGWGRAFF.

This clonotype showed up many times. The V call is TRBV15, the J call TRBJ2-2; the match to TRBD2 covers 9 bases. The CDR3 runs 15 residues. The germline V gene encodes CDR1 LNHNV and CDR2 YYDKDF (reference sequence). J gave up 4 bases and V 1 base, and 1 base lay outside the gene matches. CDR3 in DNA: TGTGCCACCAGCAGAGGACTAGCGGTCACCGGGGAGCTGTTTTTT. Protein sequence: CATSRGLAVTGELFF.

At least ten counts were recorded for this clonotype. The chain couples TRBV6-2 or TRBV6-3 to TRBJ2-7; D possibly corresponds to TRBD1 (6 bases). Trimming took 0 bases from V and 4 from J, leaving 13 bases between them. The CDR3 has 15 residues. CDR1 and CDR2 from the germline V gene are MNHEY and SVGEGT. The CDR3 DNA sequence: TGTGCCAGCAGTTACTCGTACAGGGAAAGATACGAGCAGTACTTC. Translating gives CASSYSYRERYEQYF.

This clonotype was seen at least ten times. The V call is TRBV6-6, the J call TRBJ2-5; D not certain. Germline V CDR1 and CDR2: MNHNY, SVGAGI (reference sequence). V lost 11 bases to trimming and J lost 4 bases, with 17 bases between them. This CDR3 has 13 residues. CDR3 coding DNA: TGTGCCGCGCGTCGGCCAGATGGAGAGACCCAGTACTTC. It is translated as CAARRPDGETQYF.

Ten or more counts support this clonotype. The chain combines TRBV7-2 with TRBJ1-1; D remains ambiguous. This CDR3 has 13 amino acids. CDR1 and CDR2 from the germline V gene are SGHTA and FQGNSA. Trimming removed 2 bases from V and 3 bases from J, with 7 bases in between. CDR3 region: CASSLSRDTEAFF. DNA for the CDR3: TGTGCCAGCAGCTTATCAAGAGACACTGAAGCTTTCTTT.

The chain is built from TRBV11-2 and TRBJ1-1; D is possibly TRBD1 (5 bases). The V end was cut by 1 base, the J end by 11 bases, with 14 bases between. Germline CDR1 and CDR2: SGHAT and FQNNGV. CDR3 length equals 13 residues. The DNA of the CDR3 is TGTGCCAGCAGCTTAGTTGAAGGGGTGATGGCTTTCTTT. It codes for CASSLVEGVMAFF.

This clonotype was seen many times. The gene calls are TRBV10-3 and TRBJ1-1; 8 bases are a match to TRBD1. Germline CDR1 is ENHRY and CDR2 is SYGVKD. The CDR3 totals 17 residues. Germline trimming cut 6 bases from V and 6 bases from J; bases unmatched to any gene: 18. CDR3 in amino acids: CAIRSFLGQGSDSEAFF. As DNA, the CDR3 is TGTGCCATCAGAAGCTTCCTCGGACAGGGATCGGACTCTGAAGCTTTCTTT.

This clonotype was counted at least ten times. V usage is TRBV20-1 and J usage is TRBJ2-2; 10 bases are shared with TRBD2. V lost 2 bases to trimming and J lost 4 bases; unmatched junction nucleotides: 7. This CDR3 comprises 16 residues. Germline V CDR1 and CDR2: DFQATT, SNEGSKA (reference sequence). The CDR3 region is CSARSGGAPGTGELFF. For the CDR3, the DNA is TGCAGTGCTAGAAGCGGGGGGGCCCCCGGCACCGGGGAGCTGTTTTTT.

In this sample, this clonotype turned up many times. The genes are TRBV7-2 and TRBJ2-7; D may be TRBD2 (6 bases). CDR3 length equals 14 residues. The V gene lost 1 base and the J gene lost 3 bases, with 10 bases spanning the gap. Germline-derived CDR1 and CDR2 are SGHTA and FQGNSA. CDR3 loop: CASSLELADYEQYF. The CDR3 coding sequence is TGTGCCAGCAGCTTAGAACTAGCTGACTACGAGCAGTACTTC.

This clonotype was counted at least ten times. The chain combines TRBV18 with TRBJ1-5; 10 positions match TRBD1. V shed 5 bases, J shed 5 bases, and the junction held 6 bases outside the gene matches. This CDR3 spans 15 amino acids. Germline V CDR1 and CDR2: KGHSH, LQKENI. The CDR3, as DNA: TGTGCCAGCTCAGCGAGACAGGGGGCCGATCAGCCCCAGCATTTT. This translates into CASSARQGADQPQHF.

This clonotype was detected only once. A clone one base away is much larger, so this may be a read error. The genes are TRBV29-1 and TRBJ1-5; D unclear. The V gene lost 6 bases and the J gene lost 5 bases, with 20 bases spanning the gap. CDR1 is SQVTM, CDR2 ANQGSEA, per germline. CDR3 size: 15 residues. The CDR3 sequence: CSVSDGVLGDQPQHF. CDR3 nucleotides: TGCAGCGTGTCAGACGGGGTCTTGGGCGATCAGCCCCAGCATTTT.

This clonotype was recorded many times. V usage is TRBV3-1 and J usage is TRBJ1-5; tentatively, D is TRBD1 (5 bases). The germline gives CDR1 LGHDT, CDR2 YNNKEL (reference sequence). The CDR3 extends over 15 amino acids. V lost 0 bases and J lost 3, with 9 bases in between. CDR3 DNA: TGTGCCAGCAGCCAAGAGGGGACCCTCAATCAGCCCCAGCATTTT. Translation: CASSQEGTLNQPQHF.

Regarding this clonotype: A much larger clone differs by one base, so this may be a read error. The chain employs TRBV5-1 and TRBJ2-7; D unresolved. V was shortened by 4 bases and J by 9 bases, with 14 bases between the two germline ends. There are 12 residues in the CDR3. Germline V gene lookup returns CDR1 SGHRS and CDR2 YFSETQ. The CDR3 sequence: CASSTTKGVQYF. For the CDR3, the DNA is TGCGCCAGCAGCACAACTAAGGGCGTGCAGTACTTC.

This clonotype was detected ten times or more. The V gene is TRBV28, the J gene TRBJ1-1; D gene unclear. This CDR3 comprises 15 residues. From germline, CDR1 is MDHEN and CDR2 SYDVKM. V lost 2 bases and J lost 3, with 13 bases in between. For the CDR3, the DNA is TGTGCCAGCAGTTTACGAGGTTTTGGGGACACTGAAGCTTTCTTT. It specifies CASSLRGFGDTEAFF.

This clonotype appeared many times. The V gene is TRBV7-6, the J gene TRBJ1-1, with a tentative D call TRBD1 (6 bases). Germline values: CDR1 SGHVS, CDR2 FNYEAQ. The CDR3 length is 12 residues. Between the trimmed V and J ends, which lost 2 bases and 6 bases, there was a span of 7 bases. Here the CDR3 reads CASSLSGAEAFF. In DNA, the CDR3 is TGTGCCAGCAGCTTATCAGGGGCTGAAGCTTTCTTT.

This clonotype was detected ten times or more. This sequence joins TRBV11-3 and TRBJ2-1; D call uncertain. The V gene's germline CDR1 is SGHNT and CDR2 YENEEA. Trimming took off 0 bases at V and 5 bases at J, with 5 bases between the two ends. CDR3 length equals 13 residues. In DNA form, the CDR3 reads TGTGCCAGCAGCTTAGAGGGAAACAATGAGCAGTTCTTC. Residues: CASSLEGNNEQFF.

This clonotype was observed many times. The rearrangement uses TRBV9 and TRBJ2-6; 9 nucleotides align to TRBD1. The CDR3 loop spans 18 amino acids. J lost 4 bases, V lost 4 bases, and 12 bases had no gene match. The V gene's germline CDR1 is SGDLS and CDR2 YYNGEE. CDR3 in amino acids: CASSIQPGTGTGANVLTF. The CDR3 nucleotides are TGTGCCAGCAGCATCCAACCCGGGACAGGGACCGGGGCCAACGTCCTGACTTTC.

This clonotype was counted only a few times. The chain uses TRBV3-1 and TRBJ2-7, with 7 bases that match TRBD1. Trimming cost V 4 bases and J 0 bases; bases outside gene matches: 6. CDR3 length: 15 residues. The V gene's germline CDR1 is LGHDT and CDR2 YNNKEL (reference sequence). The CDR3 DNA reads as TGTGCCAGCAGCCGACCGGGACAGTTCTCCTACGAGCAGTACTTC. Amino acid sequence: CASSRPGQFSYEQYF.

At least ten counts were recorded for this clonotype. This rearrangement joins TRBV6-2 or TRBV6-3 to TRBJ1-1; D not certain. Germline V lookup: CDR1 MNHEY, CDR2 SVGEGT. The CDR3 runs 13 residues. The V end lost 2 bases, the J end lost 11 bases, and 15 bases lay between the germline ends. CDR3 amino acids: CASSYGPAGRAFF. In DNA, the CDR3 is TGTGCCAGCAGTTACGGTCCGGCGGGTCGGGCTTTCTTT.

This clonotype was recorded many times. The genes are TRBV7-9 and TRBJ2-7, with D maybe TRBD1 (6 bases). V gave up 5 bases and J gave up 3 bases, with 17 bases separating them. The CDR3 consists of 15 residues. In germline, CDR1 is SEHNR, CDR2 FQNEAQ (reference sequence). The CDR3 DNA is TGTGCCAGCAGCCACGCCCCGGACAGAAACTACGAGCAGTACTTC. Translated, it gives CASSHAPDRNYEQYF.